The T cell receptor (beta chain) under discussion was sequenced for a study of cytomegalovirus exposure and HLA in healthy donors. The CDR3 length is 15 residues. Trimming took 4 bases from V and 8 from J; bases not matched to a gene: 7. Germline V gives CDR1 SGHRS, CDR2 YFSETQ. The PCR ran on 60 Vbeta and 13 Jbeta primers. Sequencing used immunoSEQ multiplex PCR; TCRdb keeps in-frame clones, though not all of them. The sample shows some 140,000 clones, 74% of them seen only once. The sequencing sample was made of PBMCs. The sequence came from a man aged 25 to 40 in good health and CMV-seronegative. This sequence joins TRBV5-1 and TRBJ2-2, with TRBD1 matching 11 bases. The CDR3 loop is CASSGGQGVSGELFF. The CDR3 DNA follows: TGCGCCAGCAGCGGGGGACAGGGGGTTTCGGGGGAGCTGTTTTTT. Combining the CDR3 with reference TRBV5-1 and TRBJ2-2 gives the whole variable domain KAGVTQTPRYLIKTRGQQVTLSCSPISGHRSVSWYQQTPGQGLQFLFEYFSETQRNKGNFPGRFSGRQFSNSRSEMNVSTLELGDSALYLCASSGGQGVSGELFFGEGSRLTVL.